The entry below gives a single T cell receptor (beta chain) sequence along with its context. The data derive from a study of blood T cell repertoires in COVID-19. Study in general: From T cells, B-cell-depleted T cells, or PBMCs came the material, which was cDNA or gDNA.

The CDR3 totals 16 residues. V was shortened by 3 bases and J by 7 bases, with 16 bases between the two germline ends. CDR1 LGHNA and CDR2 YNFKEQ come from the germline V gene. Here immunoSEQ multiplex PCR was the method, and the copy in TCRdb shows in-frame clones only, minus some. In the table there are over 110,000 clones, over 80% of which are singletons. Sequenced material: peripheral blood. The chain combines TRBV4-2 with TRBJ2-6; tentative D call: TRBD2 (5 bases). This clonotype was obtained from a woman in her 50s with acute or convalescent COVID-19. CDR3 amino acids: CASSQEDDWLANVLTF. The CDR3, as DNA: TGTGCCAGCAGCCAGGAGGACGACTGGTTAGCCAACGTCCTGACTTTC.